This paragraph covers one T cell receptor (beta chain) sequence. Its target is unknown. Different DNA sequences within this sample yield the same CDR3. This sample stems from a study of cytomegalovirus exposure and HLA in healthy donors. General study results and limits: TCR beta sequences numbering under 20,000 were associated with HLA alleles at 0.05 false discovery rate in a later analysis. In an earlier analysis, in 620 or so donors, most V segments appeared productive either ~90% or ~30% of the time. The authors judged a highly shared variant cluster likely a sequencing artifact. The study listed 164 cytomegalovirus-associated TCR beta chains.

Trimming shortened V by 0 bases and J by 0 bases, and 3 bases separated the two germline ends. The CDR3 length is 14 residues. CDR1 and CDR2 (germline): MNHEY, SVGAGI. PCR employed 60 Vbeta and 13 Jbeta primers. Measured with immunoSEQ multiplex PCR; TCRdb has only the in-frame clones, and not every one. The top ten hold 4.5% to 7% of the sample, which has approximately 79,000 clones, over 70% seen once. The sequence was obtained from a male donor in good health and CMV-seropositive. The chain recombines TRBV6-5 with TRBJ1-5; D remains ambiguous. Sequenced input: PBMCs. CDR3 region: CASSYSYSNQPQHF. In DNA, the CDR3 is TGTGCCAGCAGTTACTCGTATAGCAATCAGCCCCAGCATTTT.